This is a list of T cell receptor beta chains from one sample in a study of cytomegalovirus exposure and HLA in healthy donors. Method: immunoSEQ multiplex PCR; TCRdb's copy keeps in-frame clones and lacks some. Of under 200,000 clones in the sample, roughly 84% were seen once. Material for sequencing was PBMCs. The receptor source for this set is a man aged 18 to 35 in good health and CMV-seronegative. Both conserved end residues are part of each CDR3. D genes are given only for firm matches. Clone sizes are given selectively: once, few, many, or a class where the clone is expanded.

clone size | J gene | D gene | V gene | CDR3 protein | CDR3 DNA
. | TRBJ1-1 | . | TRBV6-5 | CASRRGRDTEAFF | TGTGCCAGCAGACGGGGTAGGGACACTGAAGCTTTCTTT
. | TRBJ2-1 | . | TRBV9 | CASSVAPSPGYNEQFF | TGTGCCAGCAGCGTAGCCCCCTCACCCGGGTACAATGAGCAGTTCTTC
. | TRBJ1-2 | . | TRBV6-5 | CASSYNTRRGYTF | TGTGCCAGCAGTTACAACACGAGGAGGGGCTACACCTTC
. | TRBJ2-5 | TRBD2 | TRBV28 | CASSLGAGGPMETQYF | TGTGCCAGCAGTTTAGGAGCGGGAGGGCCCATGGAGACCCAGTACTTC
. | TRBJ1-2 | . | TRBV9 | CASSARGAQDYGYTF | TGTGCCAGCAGCGCACGTGGGGCGCAGGACTATGGCTACACCTTC
few | TRBJ1-4 | TRBD1 | TRBV25-1 | CASSQGGEKLFF | TGTGCCAGTTCACAGGGGGGGGAAAAACTGTTTTTT
. | TRBJ2-3 | . | TRBV18 | CASSPPGLATDTQYF | TGTGCCAGCTCACCCCCGGGGCTAGCGACAGATACGCAGTATTTT
. | TRBJ2-7 | TRBD2 | TRBV2 | CASRTSGGGEQYF | TGTGCCAGTAGGACTAGCGGGGGAGGCGAGCAGTACTTC
. | TRBJ2-2 | TRBD1 | TRBV7-9 | CASSLGGTDNTGELFF | TGTGCCAGCAGCTTAGGAGGGACAGATAACACCGGGGAGCTGTTTTTT
few | TRBJ2-1 | TRBD2 | TRBV28 | CASERLAGGTSRFF | TGTGCCAGCGAGCGTCTAGCGGGGGGAACAAGTCGGTTCTTC
. | TRBJ1-6 | . | TRBV5-1 | CASSLGSAGPLHF | TGCGCCAGCAGCTTGGGGAGCGCTGGCCCCCTCCACTTT
. | TRBJ1-5 | . | TRBV6-6 | CASSYGSGGNQPQHF | TGTGCCAGCAGTTACGGGAGTGGGGGCAATCAGCCCCAGCATTTT
. | TRBJ1-5 | . | TRBV28 | CASKARVTNQPQHF | TGTGCCAGCAAAGCCCGGGTTACCAATCAGCCCCAGCATTTT
. | TRBJ2-1 | TRBD2 | TRBV6-5 | CASSYLAGGPKNEQFF | TGTGCCAGCAGTTACTTAGCGGGGGGGCCGAAAAATGAGCAGTTCTTC
. | TRBJ2-1 | TRBD1 | TRBV6-5 | CASSPPGQVYNEQFF | TGTGCCAGCAGCCCTCCGGGACAGGTGTACAATGAGCAGTTCTTC
. | TRBJ2-7 | . | TRBV6-1 | CASSLYEQYF | TGTGCCAGCAGTCTCTACGAGCAGTACTTC
once | TRBJ2-7 | TRBD1 | TRBV7-8 | CASSLGTDRGYYEQYF | TGTGCCAGCAGCTTAGGTACGGACAGGGGCTACTACGAGCAGTACTTC
. | TRBJ1-1 | . | TRBV5-1 | CASSSGQYTEAFF | TGCGCCAGCAGCTCTGGGCAGTACACTGAAGCTTTCTTT
once | TRBJ1-2 | TRBD1 | TRBV27 | CASSRTGPYGYTF | TGTGCCAGCAGTCGGACAGGGCCCTATGGCTACACCTTC
few | TRBJ2-7 | TRBD2 | TRBV19 | CASSKAGGLEQYF | TGTGCCAGTAGTAAGGCGGGAGGCCTGGAGCAGTACTTC
few | TRBJ2-5 | . | TRBV19 | CASSWDIQETQYF | TGTGCCAGTAGTTGGGACATCCAAGAGACCCAGTACTTC
once | TRBJ1-2 | TRBD1 | TRBV10-3 | CAISGTGTNYGYTF | TGTGCCATCAGTGGGACAGGAACTAACTATGGCTACACCTTC
once | TRBJ2-1 | TRBD2 | TRBV7-9 | CASSAPGLEYNEQFF | TGTGCCAGCAGCGCACCGGGACTAGAATACAATGAGCAGTTCTTC
. | TRBJ2-7 | TRBD1 | TRBV19 | CASTQGDSPYEQYF | TGTGCCAGTACCCAGGGGGACAGCCCCTACGAGCAGTACTTC